The 18 T cell receptor beta chains below come from one sample, sequenced in a study of identical twins. TCRdb recomputed calls from the 5' RACE reads with MiXCR, one row per CDR3 protein. Of 150,000 or so distinct CDR3 sequences listed, roughly 3.5% are singletons. The source material was memory T cells sorted from blood. Receptors originate from a man aged 18 to 29 in good health.

This clonotype was seen repeatedly, ten times or more. The rearrangement joins TRBV9 to TRBJ1-4; D is possibly TRBD1 (6 bases). This CDR3 is built from 17 residues. Germline V gene sequence: CDR1 SGDLS, CDR2 YYNGEE. Trimming pared 0 bases from V and 5 bases from J, leaving 17 bases between. The CDR3 coding sequence is TGTGCCAGCAGCGTAGCTACGGGGGGCAGGGCCAATGAAAAACTGTTTTTT. Encoded protein: CASSVATGGRANEKLFF.

This clonotype was seen repeatedly, ten times or more. This chain links TRBV29-1 with TRBJ2-3, with D possibly being TRBD1 (6 bases). The germline V gene encodes CDR1 SQVTM and CDR2 ANQGSEA. Trimming left V 8 bases short and J 2 bases short, with 17 bases between. The CDR3 consists of 14 residues. In nucleotides, the CDR3 is TGCAGCACGGGATCCAGGACAGCCACAGATACGCAGTATTTT. Residues: CSTGSRTATDTQYF.

This clonotype was counted ten times or more. The V call is TRBV7-8, the J call TRBJ2-1, with D possibly being TRBD2 (6 bases). Trimming removed 7 bases from V and 3 bases from J, with 16 bases in between. The length of the CDR3 is 15 residues. Germline CDR1 is SGHVS and CDR2 is FQNEAQ. CDR3 loop: CASTAGPHNYNEQFF. DNA for the CDR3: TGTGCCAGCACCGCGGGACCCCACAACTACAATGAGCAGTTCTTC.

Many counts were recorded for this clonotype. The V and J genes are TRBV12-3 or TRBV12-4 and TRBJ1-4; TRBD1 might be the D (5 bases). The CDR3 loop spans 15 amino acids. V lost 6 bases and J 0 bases, leaving 11 bases between the germline ends. DNA of the CDR3: TGTGCCAGCAGCACGGGGGGATCAACTAATGAAAAACTGTTTTTT. As protein: CASSTGGSTNEKLFF.

The chain carries TRBV20-1 and TRBJ1-1; the D is unclear. The CDR3 covers 13 residues. V lost 4 bases, J lost 4 bases, and 13 bases lay in between. Germline CDR1 is DFQATT and CDR2 is SNEGSKA (reference sequence). This CDR3 reads CSATPVGTTEAFF. CDR3 bases: TGCAGTGCTACTCCCGTTGGCACCACTGAAGCTTTCTTT.

This clonotype was seen repeatedly, ten times or more. The V gene is TRBV5-1, the J gene TRBJ2-7; D uncertain. The germline V gene encodes CDR1 SGHRS and CDR2 YFSETQ. There are 14 residues in the CDR3. Trimming shortened V by 0 bases and J by 6 bases, and 13 bases separated the two germline ends. CDR3 DNA: TGCGCCAGCAGCTTGGACGGAAACCTTCGCGAGCAGTACGTC. Translated: CASSLDGNLREQYV.

This clonotype was recorded a few times. V is TRBV19 and J is TRBJ2-6; no clear D. Germline V CDR1 and CDR2: LNHDA, SQIVND (reference sequence). V lost 9 bases to trimming and J lost 0 bases, with 18 bases between them. The CDR3 runs 17 residues. The CDR3 DNA is TGTGCCAGCACCGAACTAAGGGTGGACTCTGGGGCCAACGTCCTGACTTTC. Translating gives CASTELRVDSGANVLTF.

This clonotype occurred many times. The genes are TRBV5-6 and TRBJ2-3, with D unclear. The germline V and J ends were trimmed by 0 bases and 3 bases, with 17 bases remaining between them. The CDR3 is 17 residues long. Germline V gene sequence: CDR1 SGHDT, CDR2 YYEEEE. CDR3 nucleotide sequence: TGTGCCAGCAGCTTGGCTGGAAAAGGGTTTATGACAGATACGCAGTATTTT. Residues: CASSLAGKGFMTDTQYF.

This clonotype was counted at least ten times. The chain is built from TRBV7-2 and TRBJ2-6; D may be TRBD1 or TRBD2 (5 bases each). From germline, CDR1 is SGHTA and CDR2 FQGNSA. The CDR3 consists of 14 residues. The ends were cut back, 8 bases at V and 1 base at J, with 9 bases in the middle. The CDR3 reads CASGTRSGANVLTF. In DNA form, the CDR3 reads TGTGCCAGCGGGACCCGGTCTGGGGCCAACGTCCTGACTTTC.

This clonotype has only a few counts. V gene TRBV4-3 combines with J gene TRBJ2-6; 9 nucleotides match TRBD2. Germline CDR1 LGHNA, CDR2 YSLEER. This CDR3 is built from 19 residues. Unmatched junction bases numbered 9, after V lost 1 base and J lost 2 bases. CDR3 in amino acids: CASSQVGTSSGAGANVLTF. The CDR3 DNA reads TGCGCCAGCAGCCAAGTTGGGACTAGCAGTGGGGCTGGGGCCAACGTCCTGACTTTC.

This clonotype was recorded many times. The chain combines TRBV4-2 with TRBJ2-1; D remains unclear. Germline lookup yields CDR1 LGHNA and CDR2 YNFKEQ. V shed 4 bases and J shed 8 bases, with 12 bases lying between them. This CDR3 has 13 residues. The CDR3 nucleotides are TGTGCCAGCAGCCCAACCCGTATGGATGAGCAGTTCTTC. It specifies CASSPTRMDEQFF.

At least ten counts were recorded for this clonotype. The rearrangement uses TRBV20-1 and TRBJ2-1; TRBD2 matches 10 bases. Trimming at V came to 1 base and at J to 5 bases, leaving 11 bases not matched to a gene. This CDR3 spans 17 amino acids. The germline gives CDR1 DFQATT, CDR2 SNEGSKA (reference sequence). CDR3 residues: CSARVPSGRNWDNEQFF. The CDR3 DNA reads as TGCAGTGCTAGAGTACCTAGCGGGAGAAATTGGGACAATGAGCAGTTCTTC.

This clonotype was counted many times. V gene TRBV5-1 combines with J gene TRBJ2-5; no clear D. Germline lookup yields CDR1 SGHRS and CDR2 YFSETQ. The ends were cut back, 4 bases at V and 1 base at J, with 14 bases in the middle. CDR3 length: 15 amino acids. The CDR3 spells CASSPRLSSQETQYF. CDR3 bases: TGCGCCAGCAGCCCGAGGCTATCCTCCCAAGAGACCCAGTACTTC.

There are a few counts of this clonotype. J is TRBJ2-2 and V is TRBV19; 10 bases map to TRBD1. Germline-derived CDR1 and CDR2 are LNHDA and SQIVND (reference sequence). The CDR3 has 13 residues. Trimming at V came to 9 bases and at J to 7 bases, leaving 5 bases not matched to a gene. The CDR3: CASRDRGFGELFF. CDR3 DNA: TGTGCCAGCCGGGACAGGGGTTTCGGGGAGCTGTTTTTT.

In its sample, this clonotype was seen many times. The V and J genes are TRBV11-2 and TRBJ2-4; no definite D call. CDR1 is SGHAT, CDR2 FQNNGV, per germline. This CDR3 contains 17 residues. Trimming left V 0 bases short and J 0 bases short, with 12 bases between. CDR3 amino acids: CASSLERGKLAKNIQYF. The DNA of the CDR3 is TGTGCCAGCAGCTTAGAGCGCGGAAAACTAGCCAAAAACATTCAGTACTTC.

The CDR3 coding sequence is TGTGCCAGCAGTTCCGCCGGGACGAGGGGCTACGAGCAGTACTTC. Its translation is CASSSAGTRGYEQYF. The rearrangement joins TRBV28 to TRBJ2-7; D could derive from TRBD1 or TRBD2 (5 bases each). The V end lost 4 bases, the J end lost 3 bases, and 16 bases lay between the germline ends. This CDR3 region has 15 residues. CDR1 is MDHEN, CDR2 SYDVKM, per germline. Full variable domain (remainder filled in from reference TRBV28 and TRBJ2-7): DVKVTQSSRYLVKRTGEKVFLECVQDMDHENMFWYRQDPGLGLRLIYFSYDVKMKEKGDIPEGYSVSREKKERFSLILESASTNQTSMYLCASSSAGTRGYEQYFGPGTRLTVT.

This clonotype was seen many times. This rearrangement joins TRBV6-6 to TRBJ1-5; D unclear. The germline V and J ends were trimmed by 5 bases and 4 bases, with 6 bases remaining between them. CDR3 length: 12 residues. Looked up from germline, CDR1 is MNHNY and CDR2 is SVGAGI (reference sequence). The CDR3 sequence: CASSLLNQPQHF. CDR3 nucleotides: TGTGCCAGCAGTCTCCTAAATCAGCCCCAGCATTTT.

This clonotype was found many times. The chain is built from TRBV13 and TRBJ2-7; a weak D match, TRBD1 (6 bases). The CDR3 contains 14 residues. With 6 bases removed from V and 0 bases from J, the gap between germline ends came to 12 bases. Germline V gives CDR1 PRHDT, CDR2 FYEKMQ (reference sequence). The CDR3: CASSRTGNSYEQYF. As DNA, the CDR3 is TGTGCCAGCAGTCGAACAGGGAACTCCTACGAGCAGTACTTC. The full variable domain, in which reference TRBV13 and TRBJ2-7 provide the parts outside the CDR3, is AAGVIQSPRHLIKEKRETATLKCYPIPRHDTVYWYQQGPGQDPQFLISFYEKMQSDKGSIPDRFSAQQFSDYHSELNMSSLELGDSALYFCASSRTGNSYEQYFGPGTRLTVT.